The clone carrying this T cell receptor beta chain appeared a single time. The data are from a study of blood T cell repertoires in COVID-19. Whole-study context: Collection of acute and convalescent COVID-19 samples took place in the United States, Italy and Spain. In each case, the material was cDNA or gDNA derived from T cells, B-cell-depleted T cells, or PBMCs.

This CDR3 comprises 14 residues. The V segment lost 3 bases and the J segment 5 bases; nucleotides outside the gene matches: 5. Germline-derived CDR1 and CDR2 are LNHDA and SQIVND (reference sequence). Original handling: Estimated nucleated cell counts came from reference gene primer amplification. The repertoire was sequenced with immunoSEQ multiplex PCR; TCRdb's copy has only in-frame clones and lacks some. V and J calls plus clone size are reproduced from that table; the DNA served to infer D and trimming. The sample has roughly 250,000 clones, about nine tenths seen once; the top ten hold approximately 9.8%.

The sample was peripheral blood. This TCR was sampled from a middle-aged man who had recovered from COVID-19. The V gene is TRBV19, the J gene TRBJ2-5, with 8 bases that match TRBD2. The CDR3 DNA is TGTGCCAGTAGTATCATAGCGGGGTCGGAGACCCAGTACTTC. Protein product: CASSIIAGSETQYF.